This entry is about one T cell receptor (beta chain). Its antigen is as yet unknown. CDR3 length: 16 amino acids. CDR1 is SGDLS and CDR2 is YYNGEE in the germline V gene. Trimming at V came to 0 bases and at J to 6 bases, leaving 6 bases not matched to a gene. The data stem from a study of cytomegalovirus exposure and HLA in healthy donors. Study-wide background: There were about 85 million unique TCRs (from HLA-typed donors) in an early data release.

The study, taken as a whole, reports: A link between a missense DCLRE1C variant and TCR beta V- and J-gene trimming emerged from a later analysis. There was a cluster of highly shared sequence variants that was likely a sequencing artifact.

Both 60 Vbeta primers and 13 Jbeta primers went into the PCR. Assay: immunoSEQ multiplex PCR; the TCRdb copy retains only in-frame clones and omits some. This table holds roughly 110,000 clones, around 77% found once. The sequencing input was PBMCs. The V gene is TRBV9, the J gene TRBJ2-2; 9 bases are a match to TRBD2. This sequence was found in a woman younger than 45 in good health and CMV-seropositive. This CDR3 is CASSVAGAGGPGELFF. The CDR3 DNA sequence: TGTGCCAGCAGCGTAGCGGGGGCGGGGGGGCCCGGGGAGCTGTTTTTT.